The 21 T cell receptor beta chains reported below all come from one sample, sequenced in a study of lymphopenia after photon versus proton radiotherapy. TCRdb keeps only in-frame clones here, not all; method: immunoSEQ multiplex PCR. The sample includes 30,000 to 40,000 clones, roughly 84% of them seen just once. The material sequenced was peripheral blood, taken from a patient treated with proton-based radiotherapy. Receptors originate from a woman in her 70s with pancreatic cancer.

In its sample, this clone was seen a few times. The V call is TRBV23-1, the J call TRBJ2-2; TRBD1 aligns across 9 bases. TRBV23-1 is placed among ORFs of uncertain function. After removal of 0 bases from V and 1 base from J, the junction contained 6 bases not matched to a gene. The CDR3 covers 18 residues. This CDR3 reads CASSQSKGDRENTGELFF. The CDR3 DNA follows: TGCGCCAGCAGTCAATCGAAAGGGGACAGGGAGAACACCGGGGAGCTGTTTTTT.

This clone was seen a single time. The V gene is TRBV10-3, the J gene TRBJ1-2, with D possibly matching TRBD1 (5 bases). Looked up from germline, CDR1 is ENHRY and CDR2 is SYGVKD. With 6 bases removed from V and 6 bases from J, the gap between germline ends came to 11 bases. There are 12 residues in the CDR3. The CDR3 bases are TGTGCCATCAGCAGGGACGGGAATGGCTACACCTTC. It codes for CAISRDGNGYTF.

This chain joins TRBV6-5 and TRBJ2-5; 10 positions agree with TRBD2. This CDR3 spans 14 amino acids. Germline trimming cut 4 bases from V and 7 bases from J; bases unmatched to any gene: 6. Looked up from germline, CDR1 is MNHEY and CDR2 is SVGAGI. The CDR3 bases are TGTGCCAGCAGTTCGAGCGGGAGGGGGATGACCCAGTACTTC. Amino acid sequence: CASSSSGRGMTQYF.

The chain is built from TRBV11-2 and TRBJ1-1; D is uncertain. Trimming pared 1 base from V and 0 bases from J, leaving 9 bases between. CDR3 length equals 15 residues. Germline V gives CDR1 SGHAT, CDR2 FQNNGV. The CDR3 DNA sequence: TGTGCCAGCAGCTTAGGTGGAGCAATGAACACTGAAGCTTTCTTT. Its translation is CASSLGGAMNTEAFF.

The chain is built from TRBV5-4 and TRBJ1-2; TRBD1 matches at 8 bases. The CDR3 consists of 17 residues. V dropped 4 bases and J dropped 3; count of bases not matched to a gene: 14. Per the germline V gene, CDR1 is SGHNT and CDR2 is YYREEE (reference sequence). The CDR3 region is CASSETNEDREYYGYTF. CDR3 DNA sequence: TGTGCCAGCAGCGAGACAAACGAGGACAGGGAGTACTATGGCTACACCTTC.

The V and J genes are TRBV7-9 and TRBJ2-3; D is uncertain. The CDR3 runs to 14 residues. Deletions cut 3 bases from V and 1 base from J, with 8 bases between. Germline V gene lookup returns CDR1 SEHNR and CDR2 FQNEAQ (reference sequence). The CDR3 bases are TGTGCCAGCAGCTTCCATATGGGCACAGATACGCAGTATTTT. Translating gives CASSFHMGTDTQYF.

The V and J genes are TRBV6-4 and TRBJ2-3; D is perhaps TRBD1 (5 bases). Germline lookup yields CDR1 MRHNA and CDR2 SNTAGT. The CDR3 length is 20 residues. Trimming stripped 5 bases from V and 0 bases from J, with 27 bases between. The CDR3 nucleotides read TGTGCCAGCAGTTCCACAGGTCCGAAGGTACTCCCGAGAAGCACAGATACGCAGTATTTT. Translation: CASSSTGPKVLPRSTDTQYF.

A few counts support this clone. The chain couples TRBV28 to TRBJ2-3; possibly TRBD1 or TRBD2 for D (6 bases each). CDR3 length equals 16 residues. Trimming pared 11 bases from V and 2 bases from J, leaving 23 bases between. Germline loops: CDR1 MDHEN, CDR2 SYDVKM. In DNA form, the CDR3 reads TGTGCCTCTCGTTCGGGGGCTGTAGCGGACACAGATACGCAGTATTTT. This encodes CASRSGAVADTDTQYF.

The chain has TRBV18 and TRBJ2-3; 11 nucleotides agree with TRBD2. V shed 1 base and J 0 bases; nucleotides not matched to a gene: 0. The CDR3 covers 16 residues. CDR1 and CDR2 (germline): KGHSH, LQKENI. CDR3 nucleotide sequence: TGTGCCAGCTCACCACGACTAGCGGGAAGCACAGATACGCAGTATTTT. Translated, it gives CASSPRLAGSTDTQYF.

The V gene is TRBV29-1, the J gene TRBJ1-2; TRBD1 matches 8 bases. Trimming took 2 bases from V and 5 from J; bases not matched to a gene: 7. Looked up from germline, CDR1 is SQVTM and CDR2 is ANQGSEA. The CDR3 runs to 14 residues. The CDR3 nucleotides read TGCAGCGTTGAACTACAGGGGGGCGGGTATGGCTACACCTTC. Protein sequence: CSVELQGGGYGYTF.

The chain is built from TRBV6-6 and TRBJ2-7, with 9 bases fitting TRBD1. J lost 0 bases, V lost 2 bases, and 5 bases had no gene match. The length of the CDR3 is 16 residues. Germline V gives CDR1 MNHNY, CDR2 SVGAGI (reference sequence). The CDR3 DNA is TGTGCCAGCAGTTACCTAGGGACAGGGCTCTCCTACGAGCAGTACTTC. Translated: CASSYLGTGLSYEQYF.

The chain recombines TRBV4-2 with TRBJ1-2; TRBD1 matches 10 bases. Trimming at V came to 4 bases and at J to 2 bases, leaving 7 bases not matched to a gene. The germline CDR1 and CDR2 sequences are LGHNA and YNFKEQ. The CDR3 consists of 16 residues. The CDR3 reads CASSRQAGQGNYGYTF. CDR3 nucleotide sequence: TGTGCCAGCAGCCGCCAGGCGGGACAGGGGAACTATGGCTACACCTTC.

This clone was seen just once. The V call is TRBV5-1, the J call TRBJ1-1; D uncertain. The germline CDR1 and CDR2 sequences are SGHRS and YFSETQ. This CDR3 has 15 residues. V was clipped by 1 base and J by 1 base, with 11 bases between them. The CDR3 DNA reads TGCGCCAGCAGCTTGCAGAGGCCAGGGAACACTGAAGCTTTCTTT. Its translation: CASSLQRPGNTEAFF.

The genes are TRBV30 and TRBJ1-2; TRBD1 agrees at 9 bases. Germline CDR1 GTSNPN, CDR2 SVGIG (reference sequence). There are 15 residues in the CDR3. Trimming removed 7 bases from V and 2 bases from J; junction bases left unmatched: 11. CDR3 protein: CASNRDRALNYGYTF. The DNA for the CDR3 is TGTGCCTCTAACCGGGACAGGGCTCTAAACTATGGCTACACCTTC.

The chain is built from TRBV19 and TRBJ2-5; TRBD1 matches 7 bases. The germline V gene has CDR1 LNHDA and CDR2 SQIVND (reference sequence). After removal of 3 bases from V and 4 bases from J, the junction contained 5 bases not matched to a gene. The CDR3 spans 14 residues. For the CDR3, the DNA is TGTGCCAGTAGTATGGGGGACAGAAGAGAGACCCAGTACTTC. It yields the protein CASSMGDRRETQYF.

Sample share makes this clone medium-sized. The chain couples TRBV30 to TRBJ2-7; the D gene is possibly TRBD2 (6 bases). Germline V gives CDR1 GTSNPN, CDR2 SVGIG (reference sequence). The CDR3 sequence is 17 residues long. The V end lost 0 bases, the J end lost 5 bases, and 23 bases lay between the germline ends. The CDR3, as DNA: TGTGCCTGGAGTGTCTATGGCATAGGGTCTAGCGTCAACGAGCAGTACTTC. Translating it yields CAWSVYGIGSSVNEQYF. Filled out from reference TRBV30 and TRBJ2-7, the complete variable domain reads SQTIHQWPATLVQPVGSPLSLECTVEGTSNPNLYWYRQAAGRGLQLLFYSVGIGQISSEVPQNLSASRPQDRQFILSSKKLLLSDSGFYLCAWSVYGIGSSVNEQYFGPGTRLTVT.

The V and J genes are TRBV7-8 and TRBJ2-3, with 7 bases that match TRBD2. CDR3 size: 16 residues. CDR1 and CDR2 (germline): SGHVS, FQNEAQ. V shed 1 base, J shed 2 bases, and the junction held 6 bases outside the gene matches. In nucleotides, the CDR3 is TGTGCCAGCAGCTTAGTCCCAGCGGGGATCACAGATACGCAGTATTTT. This gives the protein CASSLVPAGITDTQYF.

The chain carries TRBV28 and TRBJ2-1; 12 bases fit TRBD2. Trimming at V came to 5 bases and at J to 0 bases, leaving 2 bases not matched to a gene. CDR3 size: 16 residues. Per germline, CDR1 MDHEN and CDR2 SYDVKM. The CDR3 region has the DNA TGTGCCAGCAGTATGACTAGCGGGAGCTCCTACAATGAGCAGTTCTTC. Its protein product is CASSMTSGSSYNEQFF.

CDR3 protein: CASSGGGWTGDPDTQYF. The CDR3 DNA reads as TGTGCCAGCAGCGGGGGAGGTTGGACAGGGGACCCAGATACGCAGTATTTT. The V gene is TRBV7-9, the J gene TRBJ2-3, with TRBD1 identical over 9 bases. Germline-derived CDR1 and CDR2 are SEHNR and FQNEAQ (reference sequence). CDR3 length equals 17 residues. Trimming at V came to 5 bases and at J to 4 bases, leaving 13 bases not matched to a gene.

The chain joins TRBV7-3 to TRBJ2-5; 8 nucleotides line up with TRBD2. The junction had 9 bases not matched to a gene; V was cut back by 1 base and J by 5 bases. The CDR3 totals 16 residues. Per germline, CDR1 SGHTA and CDR2 FQGTGA. The CDR3 here is CASSLKPGGPLETQYF. Here the CDR3 DNA reads TGTGCCAGCAGCTTAAAACCGGGAGGGCCTCTGGAGACCCAGTACTTC.

The chain has TRBV9 and TRBJ1-3, with 7 bases that match TRBD1. The germline V gene encodes CDR1 SGDLS and CDR2 YYNGEE. This CDR3 has 16 amino acids. The V segment lost 4 bases and the J segment 0 bases; nucleotides outside the gene matches: 7. The CDR3 DNA reads as TGTGCCAGCAGCACGACAGGGCTGAGCTCTGGAAACACCATATATTTT. This encodes CASSTTGLSSGNTIYF.